This T cell receptor beta chain was profiled in a study of breast tumors, draining lymph nodes, adjacent tissues. The study's findings and limits: Compared with lymph nodes, tumors were less diverse; compared with nontumor tissue, more. Findings are consistent with lymph node origin and intratumoral expansion of most tumor T cells. Data only fit, rather than demonstrated, lymph node origin of most tumor T cells.

TCRdb passed the multiplex PCR reads through MiXCR, listing each CDR3 protein once. The table includes approximately 40,000 distinct CDR3 sequences, approximately 37% detected once. CDR1 is MNHNS and CDR2 is SASEGT in the germline V gene. The CDR3 extends over 14 amino acids. With V trimmed by 6 bases and J by 12 bases, 9 bases remained unmatched. To note about this clonotype: No antigen is known for it. A read error is possible here, since a much larger clone lies one base away.

Sequencing was done on a sample of breast tumor tissue. The chain combines TRBV6-1 with TRBJ1-5, with 12 bases that match TRBD1. The clonotype comes from a female donor with breast cancer. Some clones in this sample may be carry-over from other donors' samples. The CDR3 is CASRKIGTGGCQHF. CDR3 DNA sequence: TGTGCCAGCAGGAAAATCGGGACAGGGGGCTGCCAGCATTTT.